This T cell receptor (beta chain) was sequenced in a study of early T cells in non-severe SARS-CoV-2 infection. Study details: Sequencing input comprised bulk RNA from unsorted whole blood; chain pairing was not available.

V was pared by 5 bases and J by 0 bases, with 11 bases between. Looked up from germline, CDR1 is SGHAT and CDR2 is FQNNGV. This CDR3 has 15 residues. With respect to this clonotype: The antigen remains undetermined.

Study results and caveats: Using VDJdb, the matching emphasized anti-spike CD8 responses while missing private and CD4 specificities.

Unique molecular identifiers tagged individual cDNA molecules. From the 5' RACE reads, TCRdb called clonotypes with MiXCR, one entry per CDR3 protein. The sample consists of 95,000 to 100,000 distinct CDR3 sequences, 9.5% to 11% of them appearing once. The sequencing sample was made of whole blood. The clonotype comes from an adult who was a healthcare worker with PCR-confirmed SARS-CoV-2 infection or an uninfected control (not recorded which). V is TRBV11-2 and J is TRBJ2-1; D is possibly TRBD2 (6 bases). The CDR3: CASSPLGSSYNEQFF. In DNA, the CDR3 is TGTGCCAGCAGCCCTCTCGGGAGCTCCTACAATGAGCAGTTCTTC.